These T cell receptor beta chains were read from a single sample in a study of blood T cell repertoires in COVID-19. Some clones are missing from TCRdb's copy, which holds only in-frame ones; the method was immunoSEQ multiplex PCR. The table lists about 170,000 clones, over 75% of them singletons. The sample taken for sequencing was peripheral blood. Receptors were obtained from a man in his 70s with acute or convalescent COVID-19. Each CDR3 is given with its conserved first and last residue. Fields, in order: V gene, J gene, D gene, CDR3 protein. A D gene is named only where the DNA matches it firmly.

V: TRBV20-1; J: TRBJ2-1; D: NA; CDR3: CSASKPTGTQIANEQFF
V: TRBV10-3; J: TRBJ1-1; D: NA; CDR3: CAIQFGNTEAFF
V: TRBV11-2; J: TRBJ2-1; D: NA; CDR3: CASSLGRNNEQFF
V: TRBV6-5; J: TRBJ1-2; D: NA; CDR3: CASKDLRGSDGYTF
V: TRBV18; J: TRBJ2-5; D: TRBD1; CDR3: CASSPFMTGEETQYF
V: TRBV27; J: TRBJ2-1; D: TRBD2; CDR3: CASSLEAGGYNEQFF
V: TRBV10-3; J: TRBJ1-2; D: TRBD1; CDR3: CAISGQGEDYGYTF
V: TRBV10-2; J: TRBJ2-5; D: TRBD1; CDR3: CASRGTGGETQYF
V: TRBV7-9; J: TRBJ1-1; D: TRBD1; CDR3: CASSLTKRQGAGTEAFF
V: TRBV7-8; J: TRBJ2-7; D: NA; CDR3: CASSLNSLVSEQYF
V: TRBV6-6; J: TRBJ1-5; D: NA; CDR3: CASSPPPGASNQPQHF
V: TRBV7-9; J: TRBJ1-5; D: NA; CDR3: CASSREGGNQPQHF
V: TRBV5-1; J: TRBJ1-1; D: NA; CDR3: CASSQGRNTEAFF
V: TRBV24-1; J: TRBJ1-4; D: TRBD1; CDR3: CATGAGTGGFEKLFF
V: TRBV19; J: TRBJ2-3; D: TRBD2; CDR3: CASSIGAAGGRTDTQYF
V: TRBV5-1; J: TRBJ1-6; D: NA; CDR3: CASSPEAVYNSPLHF
V: TRBV6-5; J: TRBJ2-7; D: NA; CDR3: CASSYSVTGGLRKQYF
V: TRBV20-1; J: TRBJ2-3; D: TRBD2; CDR3: CSASAAGGPDTQYF
V: TRBV7-3; J: TRBJ2-1; D: NA; CDR3: CASNPGGSYNEQFF
V: TRBV11-2; J: TRBJ1-4; D: NA; CDR3: CASSSPTGRELFF
V: TRBV6-6; J: TRBJ2-3; D: NA; CDR3: CAGQDTGIDTQYF
V: TRBV12-3/TRBV12-4; J: TRBJ2-5; D: NA; CDR3: CASTRGARETQYF
V: TRBV11-2; J: TRBJ2-3; D: NA; CDR3: CASSRGTQYF
V: TRBV6-1; J: TRBJ2-7; D: TRBD1; CDR3: CASSEAFGQGAYEQYF